The text below deals with one T cell receptor beta chain. Its specificity is not known. The CDR3 is 18 residues long. From germline, CDR1 is LNHNV and CDR2 YYDKDF (reference sequence). The V end lost 0 bases, the J end lost 0 bases, and 15 bases lay between the germline ends. The protocol was immunoSEQ multiplex PCR, while the TCRdb copy is restricted to in-frame clones and leaves out a portion. The sample includes 2,500 to 3,000 clones, approximately 25% of them seen just once. This entry is derived from a study of T cells in localized non-small cell lung cancer. The study, taken as a whole, reports: Adjacent lung tissue had a median roughly 52 of the top 100 clones found in the tumor.

V gene TRBV15 combines with J gene TRBJ2-4; D not certain. Specimen: lung tumor tissue, collected before any cancer treatment. The receptor's source is an older female donor with stage I lung adenocarcinoma. The CDR3 here is CATSRDQVTKAAKNIQYF. The DNA for the CDR3 is TGTGCCACCAGCAGAGATCAGGTCACAAAGGCAGCCAAAAACATTCAGTACTTC.